Below are 10 T cell receptor beta chains sequenced from a single sample in a study of tumor-infiltrating lymphocytes in primary liver carcinoma (dated by TCRdb to 2017 to 2019). Without any cell sorting, total RNA and DNA were co-extracted from about 20-30 mg of bulk tissue using the AllPrep DNA/RNA mini kit. Sequencing used an Illumina HiSeq 2500. Starting from approximately 0.5 ug total RNA, TCRbeta-specific cDNA was produced by reverse transcription with a constant-region primer and ProtoScript II reverse transcriptase. The TCRbeta libraries were prepared through three rounds of nested multiplex PCR following a slightly modified ARM-PCR procedure. Multiplex TRBV1-TRBV30 forward primers and a Cbeta reverse primer were used in the first two PCR rounds, each of which was run for 9 to 11 cycles. In TCRdb, the public reads were trimmed at Q25 with fastp and aligned with MiXCR, with productive beta chains retained. All rows with the same CDR3 protein become a single entry with the most common DNA and genes. Recorded for this sample are 30,000 to 40,000 distinct CDR3 sequences; roughly 74% of them occurred a single time. Of the sample, roughly 15% is held by the ten largest clones.

The specimen sequenced was liver tumor tissue from sampling region 4. This specimen's cell subset or site label, per the study, means: tumor region T4, right-lateral pole. These receptors came from a man aged 35 to 55 with primary liver carcinoma and hepatitis B virus infection.

Notes on this clonotype: Lacking the conserved final phenylalanine or tryptophan, this CDR3 likely reflects a read error. The chain uses TRBV7-8 and TRBJ2-3; weak D call: TRBD1 (5 bases). The germline V and J ends were trimmed by 4 bases and 6 bases, with 20 bases remaining between them. The germline V gene encodes CDR1 SGHVS and CDR2 FQNEAQ. The CDR3 sequence is 16 residues long. CDR3 in amino acids: CASSSTGVGFSDTQYY. The CDR3 DNA is TGTGCCAGCAGCTCAACAGGTGTGGGATTTTCGGATACGCAGTATTAT.

Regarding this clonotype: The CDR3 end shows no conserved phenylalanine or tryptophan, and so a read error is likely. This chain connects TRBV11-1 to TRBJ1-6; D gene ambiguous. CDR3 size: 13 residues. Trimming shortened V by 6 bases and J by 9 bases, and 12 bases separated the two germline ends. Germline V lookup: CDR1 SGHAT, CDR2 FQDESV (reference sequence). The CDR3 DNA follows: TGTGCCAGCAGACGTACACTGGTTTCACCCCTCCACTAT. Its translation: CASRRTLVSPLHY.

Regarding this clonotype: A read error may be the cause here, since a much bigger clone is one base away. As the CDR3 is not closed by the conserved phenylalanine or tryptophan, this likely results from a read error. The chain combines TRBV19 with TRBJ1-2; D is unclear. V gave up 5 bases and J gave up 4 bases, with 8 bases separating them. The CDR3 extends over 12 amino acids. Germline CDR1 reads LNHDA; CDR2 reads SQIVND (reference sequence). The CDR3 nucleotides are TGTGCCAGTAGTGAAGACTCCTATGGCTACACCCTC. This translates into CASSEDSYGYTL.

The gene calls are TRBV12-3 or TRBV12-4 and TRBJ2-3; 7 bases match TRBD2. The V and J ends lost 8 bases and 0 bases, in that order; junction bases with no gene match: 8. The CDR3 spans 15 residues. CDR3 amino acids: CASGIAGGSTDTQYF. The CDR3 bases are TGTGCCAGCGGGATAGCGGGTGGGAGCACAGATACGCAGTATTTT.

The chain couples TRBV6-6 to TRBJ1-5; 8 bases are shared with TRBD1. The CDR3 extends over 14 amino acids. V was clipped by 2 bases and J by 7 bases; unmatched bases: 4. CDR1 is MNHNY and CDR2 is SVGAGI in the germline V gene (reference sequence). The DNA of the CDR3 is TGTGCCAGCAGTTACGAGGCAGGGGGCCAGCCCCAGCATTTT. As protein: CASSYEAGGQPQHF.

Details on this clonotype: At one end, the junction sequence differs from germline, possibly due to a read error. V usage is TRBV11-1 and J usage is TRBJ2-1; D is ambiguous. The CDR3 sequence is 14 residues long. Germline CDR1 and CDR2: SGHAT and FQDESV (reference sequence). The CDR3 bases are TGTGGCAGCAGCTTAGGCCTCTCGAACAATGAGCAGTTATTC. This codes for CGSSLGLSNNEQLF.

As to this clonotype: A junction end diverges from the germline sequence, so it may reflect a read error. The chain employs TRBV14 and TRBJ2-1; D gene ambiguous. The CDR3 sequence is 16 residues long. Per germline, CDR1 SGHDN and CDR2 FVKESK. CDR3 region: CASSAVVGWVNNELFF. The CDR3 DNA follows: TGTGCAAGCAGTGCCGTAGTGGGATGGGTAAACAATGAGCTGTTCTTC.

This clonotype appeared a few times. This chain uses TRBV4-1 with TRBJ2-7, with no clear D. Germline V gene sequence: CDR1 MGHRA, CDR2 YSYEKL. CDR3 length: 15 amino acids. The ends were cut back, 0 bases at V and 1 base at J, with 10 bases in the middle. This CDR3 is CASSQDGPKSYEQYF. DNA of the CDR3: TGCGCCAGCAGCCAAGACGGGCCCAAATCCTACGAGCAGTACTTC.

As regards this clonotype: The junction and the germline gene differ at one end; a read error may be behind it. The chain couples TRBV4-2 to TRBJ1-2; TRBD1 is a possible D gene (6 bases). Germline CDR1 LGHNA, CDR2 YNFKEQ. This CDR3 comprises 17 residues. The CDR3 sequence: CDSSQETAQGLNYGNTF. CDR3 nucleotides: TGTGACAGCAGCCAAGAAACCGCCCAGGGGCTTAACTATGGCAACACCTTT.

Concerning this clonotype itself: A read error may produce the germline difference seen at one junction end. The chain employs TRBV5-1 and TRBJ2-2; D ambiguous. Per germline, CDR1 SGHRS and CDR2 YFSETQ. The CDR3 runs to 16 residues. CDR3 sequence reads: CANSLHHWTNTEELFF. In nucleotides, the CDR3 is TGCGCCAACAGCTTACATCACTGGACGAACACCGAGGAGCTGTTTTTT.